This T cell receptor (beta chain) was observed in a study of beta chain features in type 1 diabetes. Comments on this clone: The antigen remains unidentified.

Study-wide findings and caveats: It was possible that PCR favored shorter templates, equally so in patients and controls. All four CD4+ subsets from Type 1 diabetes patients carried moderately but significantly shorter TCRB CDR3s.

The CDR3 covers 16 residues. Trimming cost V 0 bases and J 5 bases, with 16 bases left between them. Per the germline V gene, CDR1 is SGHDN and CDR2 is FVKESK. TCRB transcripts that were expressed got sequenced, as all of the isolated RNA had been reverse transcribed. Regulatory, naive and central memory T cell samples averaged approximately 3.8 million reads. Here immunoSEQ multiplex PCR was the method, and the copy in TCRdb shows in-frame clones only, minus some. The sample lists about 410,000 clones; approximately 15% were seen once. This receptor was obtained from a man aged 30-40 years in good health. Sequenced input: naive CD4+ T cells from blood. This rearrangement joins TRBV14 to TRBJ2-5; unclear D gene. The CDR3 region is CASSQEVGSMWETQYF. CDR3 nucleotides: TGTGCCAGCAGCCAAGAGGTTGGAAGTATGTGGGAGACCCAGTACTTC.